This entry lists 28 T cell receptor beta chains sequenced from one sample in a study of blood T cell repertoires in COVID-19. The table came from immunoSEQ multiplex PCR; TCRdb's copy has only in-frame clones and leaves some out. The table shows roughly 380,000 clones, with approximately 90% occurring only once. The sample was peripheral blood. These receptors were collected from a woman between 40 and 55 years old with COVID-19, enrolled during active disease.

The V call is TRBV7-8, the J call TRBJ2-7; 7 bases are shared with TRBD1. The germline V gene has CDR1 SGHVS and CDR2 FQNEAQ. Unmatched junction bases numbered 13, after V lost 6 bases and J lost 5 bases. The CDR3 is 15 amino acids. The CDR3 sequence: CASRSRTDRANEQYF. For the CDR3, the DNA is TGTGCCAGCAGATCAAGAACCGACAGGGCCAACGAGCAGTACTTC.

This clone turned up a few times. The V call is TRBV28, the J call TRBJ1-5; no firm D call. The V end lost 4 bases, the J end lost 4 bases, and 17 bases lay between the germline ends. The CDR3 extends over 16 amino acids. CDR1 is MDHEN, CDR2 SYDVKM, per germline. The CDR3 DNA reads TGTGCCAGCAGTTGGGGAATTGGGAGCAGGAATCAGCCCCAGCATTTT. Translation gives CASSWGIGSRNQPQHF. The variable domain in full, completed from reference TRBV28 and TRBJ1-5, reads DVKVTQSSRYLVKRTGEKVFLECVQDMDHENMFWYRQDPGLGLRLIYFSYDVKMKEKGDIPEGYSVSREKKERFSLILESASTNQTSMYLCASSWGIGSRNQPQHFGDGTRLSIL.

J is TRBJ2-1 and V is TRBV5-1; maybe TRBD2 (6 bases). CDR1 and CDR2 (germline): SGHRS, YFSETQ. V lost 4 bases and J lost 9, with 20 bases in between. The CDR3 contains 15 residues. Here the CDR3 DNA reads TGCGCCAGCAGCCAGGGACTTGCCCGGGCGAGTGAGCAGTTCTTC. Protein sequence: CASSQGLARASEQFF.

The chain carries TRBV5-6 and TRBJ1-2; TRBD1 matches 8 bases. Looked up from germline, CDR1 is SGHDT and CDR2 is YYEEEE. This CDR3 has 19 amino acids. The junction had 19 bases not matched to a gene; V was cut back by 2 bases and J by 4 bases. CDR3 sequence (DNA): TGTGCCAGCAGCTTTATTCTAACCGGGACAGGTCCCTTTAGCTATGGCTACACCTTC. This codes for CASSFILTGTGPFSYGYTF. Full variable domain (outside the CDR3, taken from reference TRBV5-6 and TRBJ1-2): DAGVTQSPTHLIKTRGQQVTLRCSPKSGHDTVSWYQQALGQGPQFIFQYYEEEERQRGNFPDRFSGHQFPNYSSELNVNALLLGDSALYLCASSFILTGTGPFSYGYTFGSGTRLTVV.

The chain couples TRBV7-9 to TRBJ1-6; 9 bases are shared with TRBD1. CDR1 and CDR2 (germline): SEHNR, FQNEAQ (reference sequence). The trim removed 5 bases at V and 13 bases at J, leaving 12 bases unmatched. The CDR3 is 15 residues long. CDR3 in amino acids: CASSPPGQGASPLHF. As DNA, the CDR3 is TGTGCCAGCAGCCCACCGGGACAGGGTGCTAGTCCCCTCCACTTT.

This chain links TRBV19 with TRBJ2-7, with 8 bases aligning to TRBD1. Looked up from germline, CDR1 is LNHDA and CDR2 is SQIVND (reference sequence). The CDR3 is 16 amino acids. V lost 6 bases to trimming and J lost 0 bases; unmatched junction nucleotides: 10. The CDR3 sequence is CASRPTGGSYSYEQYF. The DNA for the CDR3 is TGTGCCAGTAGACCTACAGGGGGATCTTACTCCTACGAGCAGTACTTC.

The CDR3 DNA reads as TGCGCCAGCAGCCTTCAGGGTAACTCCTACAATGAGCAGTTCTTC. Residues: CASSLQGNSYNEQFF. This rearrangement joins TRBV4-3 to TRBJ2-1; D may be TRBD1 (5 bases). The CDR3 is made up of 15 amino acids. The V and J ends lost 4 bases and 0 bases respectively, with 10 bases between them. Germline CDR1 is LGHNA and CDR2 is YSLEER.

The chain employs TRBV10-3 and TRBJ1-5; possible D gene TRBD1, 5 bases. Germline CDR1 reads ENHRY; CDR2 reads SYGVKD. The CDR3 consists of 15 residues. Trimming pared 6 bases from V and 4 bases from J, leaving 16 bases between. The CDR3 coding sequence is TGTGCCATCAGCGGGGGTCCGGAGGGAAATCAGCCCCAGCATTTT. Residues: CAISGGPEGNQPQHF.

This chain uses TRBV24-1 with TRBJ1-2, with no clear D. This CDR3 has 12 amino acids. V lost 4 bases, J lost 4 bases, and 6 bases lay in between. Per the germline V gene, CDR1 is KGHDR and CDR2 is SFDVKD. The CDR3 protein is CATSDPTYGYTF. Written as DNA, the CDR3 is TGTGCCACCAGTGACCCTACCTATGGCTACACCTTC.

The genes are TRBV12-1 and TRBJ1-2; the table assigns TRBD1, which was not confirmed against the DNA. TRBV12-1 is annotated as a pseudogene. CDR3 length: 14 residues. The CDR3 nucleotides are TGTGCCAGCAGCTTTTTACAGGGGGCAGATGGCTACACCTTC. Translated, it gives CASSFLQGADGYTF.

This chain links TRBV4-3 with TRBJ2-7, with 8 bases fitting TRBD2. The CDR3 length is 18 residues. V lost 1 base to trimming and J lost 4 bases; unmatched junction nucleotides: 15. Germline V gene lookup returns CDR1 LGHNA and CDR2 YSLEER. This CDR3 is CASSQAGAAREAGYEQYF. The CDR3 bases are TGCGCCAGCAGCCAAGCCGGGGCGGCGCGGGAGGCCGGGTACGAGCAGTACTTC.

The chain couples TRBV5-1 to TRBJ1-6; D ambiguous. Germline-derived CDR1 and CDR2 are SGHRS and YFSETQ. Trimming took off 0 bases at V and 0 bases at J, with 10 bases between the two ends. The CDR3 totals 17 residues. CDR3 DNA sequence: TGCGCCAGCAGCTTGGGTTCGAAGAGCTCCTATAATTCACCCCTCCACTTT. Translating it yields CASSLGSKSSYNSPLHF.

V usage is TRBV7-9 and J usage is TRBJ1-1, with 7 bases matching TRBD1. CDR3 length: 17 amino acids. Per germline, CDR1 SEHNR and CDR2 FQNEAQ (reference sequence). The junction had 8 bases not matched to a gene; V was cut back by 1 base and J by 0 bases. The DNA for the CDR3 is TGTGCCAGCAGCTTAGGTGGGACAGCGCACCTGAACACTGAAGCTTTCTTT. Translated, it gives CASSLGGTAHLNTEAFF.

The genes are TRBV3-1 (or the pseudogene TRBV3-2) and TRBJ2-7, with D possibly matching TRBD2 (7 bases). The V end lost 4 bases, the J end lost 5 bases, and 15 bases lay between the germline ends. Germline V gene lookup returns CDR1 LGHDT and CDR2 YNNKEL (reference sequence). The CDR3 is made up of 14 amino acids. The CDR3 loop is CASSPGWGGDEQYF. In DNA form, the CDR3 reads TGTGCCAGCAGCCCAGGGTGGGGGGGCGACGAGCAGTACTTC.

The CDR3: CSVVLGGIYEQYF. The DNA of the CDR3 is TGCAGCGTCGTCCTGGGGGGGATTTACGAGCAGTACTTC. The rearrangement uses TRBV29-1 and TRBJ2-7, with TRBD2 matching over 7 bases. This CDR3 contains 13 residues. J lost 4 bases, V lost 6 bases, and 9 bases had no gene match. Germline CDR1 and CDR2: SQVTM and ANQGSEA.

This clone was seen once. The chain has TRBV21-1 and TRBJ1-2. TRBV21-1 is an annotated pseudogene. CDR3 length equals 20 residues. The CDR3 loop is CASSKKNVQAGRRTTGGYTF. For the CDR3, the DNA is TGTGCCAGCAGCAAAAAAAATGTCCAAGCGGGCCGCAGAACAACGGGGGGCTACACCTTC.

The rearrangement links TRBV4-1 to TRBJ2-1; TRBD2 matches 13 bases. CDR3 length: 15 amino acids. V shed 6 bases and J 8 bases; nucleotides not matched to a gene: 7. In germline, CDR1 is MGHRA, CDR2 YSYEKL. Here the CDR3 DNA reads TGCGCCAGCAGACAAAGACTAGCGGGAGGCTATGAGCAGTTCTTC. Translating gives CASRQRLAGGYEQFF.

V usage is TRBV18 and J usage is TRBJ2-3; D may be TRBD1 (6 bases). Germline CDR1 KGHSH, CDR2 LQKENI. The CDR3 totals 15 residues. V was pared by 6 bases and J by 4 bases, with 17 bases between. CDR3 region: CASSRDNTVPDTQYF. In nucleotides, the CDR3 is TGTGCCAGCTCCCGGGACAATACCGTCCCAGATACGCAGTATTTT.

The chain carries TRBV7-2 and TRBJ2-1; 10 bases line up with TRBD1. V lost 1 base, J lost 9 bases, and 9 bases stayed unmatched. The CDR3 has 16 residues. CDR1 and CDR2 from the germline V gene are SGHTA and FQGNSA. In DNA form, the CDR3 reads TGTGCCAGCAGCTTAGGGGTACCGGGACAGGGGAGTGAGCAGTTCTTC. This encodes CASSLGVPGQGSEQFF. Based on the CDR3 plus reference TRBV7-2 and TRBJ2-1, the full variable domain is GAGVSQSPSNKVTEKGKDVELRCDPISGHTALYWYRQSLGQGLEFLIYFQGNSAPDKSGLPSDRFSAERTGGSVSTLTIQRTQQEDSAVYLCASSLGVPGQGSEQFFGPGTRLTVL.

This clone came up once. The chain employs TRBV28 and TRBJ1-5; TRBD1 matches at 8 bases. The CDR3 is 16 residues long. Germline values: CDR1 MDHEN, CDR2 SYDVKM. V lost 5 bases and J lost 5; bases outside the gene matches: 11. As DNA, the CDR3 is TGTGCCAGCAGTCCGATCCAGGGGGCTGGGGATCAGCCCCAGCATTTT. This encodes CASSPIQGAGDQPQHF.

The gene calls are TRBV18 and TRBJ2-7, with 7 bases aligning to TRBD1. The V segment lost 4 bases and the J segment 7 bases; nucleotides outside the gene matches: 10. There are 14 residues in the CDR3. The V gene's germline CDR1 is KGHSH and CDR2 LQKENI. The CDR3 nucleotides read TGTGCCAGCTCACTTAAAACAGGGGTTGAGGAGCAGTACTTC. Translation: CASSLKTGVEEQYF.

This rearrangement joins TRBV12-5 to TRBJ2-3; 10 positions agree with TRBD2. CDR3 size: 20 residues. V lost 1 base to trimming and J lost 1 base; unmatched junction nucleotides: 14. Looked up from germline, CDR1 is LGHNT and CDR2 is FRNRAP. CDR3 bases: TGTGCTAGTGGTTTGGGGACGACTAGCGGGCCATTGGGGGGCACAGATACGCAGTATTTT. This encodes CASGLGTTSGPLGGTDTQYF.

V gene TRBV6-2 or TRBV6-3 combines with J gene TRBJ2-3, with 7 bases matching TRBD2. Germline V gene sequence: CDR1 MNHEY, CDR2 SVGEGT. V trimming: 2 bases; J trimming: 3 bases; junction bases outside the gene matches: 8. The CDR3 sequence is 16 residues long. CDR3 loop: CASSYLRGVSTDTQYF. The CDR3 DNA reads TGTGCCAGCAGTTACCTACGGGGGGTATCGACAGATACGCAGTATTTT.

The CDR3 coding sequence is TGTGCCAGTAGTCTCGGGGACTATGGCTACACCTTC. The encoded protein is CASSLGDYGYTF. The chain uses TRBV19 and TRBJ1-2; D gene uncertain. The germline CDR1 and CDR2 sequences are LNHDA and SQIVND (reference sequence). The CDR3 contains 12 residues. Trimming took 5 bases from V and 3 from J, leaving 7 bases between them. Complete variable domain (other parts from reference TRBV19 and TRBJ1-2): DGGITQSPKYLFRKEGQNVTLSCEQNLNHDAMYWYRQDPGQGLRLIYYSQIVNDFQKGDIAEGYSVSREKKESFPLTVTSAQKNPTAFYLCASSLGDYGYTFGSGTRLTVV.

V and J are TRBV7-2 and TRBJ2-1, with a possible D match to TRBD2 (5 bases). CDR1 and CDR2 (germline): SGHTA, FQGNSA. This CDR3 comprises 15 residues. V lost 3 bases and J 6 bases, leaving 15 bases between the germline ends. The CDR3, as DNA: TGTGCCAGCAGCTTCCAAAATCTGGGGAGCAATGAGCAGTTCTTC. This translates into CASSFQNLGSNEQFF. Supplemented by reference TRBV7-2 and TRBJ2-1, the full variable domain reads GAGVSQSPSNKVTEKGKDVELRCDPISGHTALYWYRQSLGQGLEFLIYFQGNSAPDKSGLPSDRFSAERTGGSVSTLTIQRTQQEDSAVYLCASSFQNLGSNEQFFGPGTRLTVL.

The chain combines TRBV7-2 with TRBJ1-4; 8 positions agree with TRBD1. The CDR3 runs to 16 residues. Germline lookup yields CDR1 SGHTA and CDR2 FQGNSA. V shed 2 bases and J 4 bases; nucleotides not matched to a gene: 6. The CDR3 loop is CASSLTRDRLNEKLFF. The CDR3 DNA follows: TGTGCCAGCAGCTTAACCCGGGACAGGCTTAATGAAAAACTGTTTTTT.

V and J are TRBV30 and TRBJ1-2, with D perhaps matching TRBD1 (6 bases). Germline V gene lookup returns CDR1 GTSNPN and CDR2 SVGIG (reference sequence). The CDR3 runs to 12 residues. Trimming took 4 bases from V and 4 from J, leaving 10 bases between them. Written as DNA, the CDR3 is TGTGCCTGGAAGGGGGGGGGCTATGGCTACACCTTC. It codes for CAWKGGGYGYTF.

V is TRBV27 and J is TRBJ2-7; 7 positions match TRBD1. CDR3 length: 14 amino acids. CDR1 and CDR2 from the germline V gene are MNHEY and SMNVEV (reference sequence). Germline trimming cut 5 bases from V and 2 bases from J; bases unmatched to any gene: 6. CDR3 nucleotide sequence: TGTGCCAGCAGTCTTTGGACAGGCGCCTACGAGCAGTACTTC. It encodes CASSLWTGAYEQYF.